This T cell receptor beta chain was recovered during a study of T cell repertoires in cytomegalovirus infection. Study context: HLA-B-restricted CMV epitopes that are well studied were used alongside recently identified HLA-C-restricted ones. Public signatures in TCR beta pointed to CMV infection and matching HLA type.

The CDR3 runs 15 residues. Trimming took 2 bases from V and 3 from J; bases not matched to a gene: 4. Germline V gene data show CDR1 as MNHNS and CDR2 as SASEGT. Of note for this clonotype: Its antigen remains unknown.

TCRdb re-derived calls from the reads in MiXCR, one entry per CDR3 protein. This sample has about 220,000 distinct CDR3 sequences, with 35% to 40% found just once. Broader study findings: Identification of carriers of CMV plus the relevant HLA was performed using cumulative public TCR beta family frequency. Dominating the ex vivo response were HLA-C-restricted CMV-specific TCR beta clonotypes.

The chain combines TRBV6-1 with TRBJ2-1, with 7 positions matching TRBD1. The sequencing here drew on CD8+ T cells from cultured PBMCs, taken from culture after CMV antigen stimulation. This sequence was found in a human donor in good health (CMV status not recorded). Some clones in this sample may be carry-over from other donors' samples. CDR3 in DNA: TGTGCCAGCAGTGAAACAGGGGTGGGCTACAATGAGCAGTTCTTC. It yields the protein CASSETGVGYNEQFF.